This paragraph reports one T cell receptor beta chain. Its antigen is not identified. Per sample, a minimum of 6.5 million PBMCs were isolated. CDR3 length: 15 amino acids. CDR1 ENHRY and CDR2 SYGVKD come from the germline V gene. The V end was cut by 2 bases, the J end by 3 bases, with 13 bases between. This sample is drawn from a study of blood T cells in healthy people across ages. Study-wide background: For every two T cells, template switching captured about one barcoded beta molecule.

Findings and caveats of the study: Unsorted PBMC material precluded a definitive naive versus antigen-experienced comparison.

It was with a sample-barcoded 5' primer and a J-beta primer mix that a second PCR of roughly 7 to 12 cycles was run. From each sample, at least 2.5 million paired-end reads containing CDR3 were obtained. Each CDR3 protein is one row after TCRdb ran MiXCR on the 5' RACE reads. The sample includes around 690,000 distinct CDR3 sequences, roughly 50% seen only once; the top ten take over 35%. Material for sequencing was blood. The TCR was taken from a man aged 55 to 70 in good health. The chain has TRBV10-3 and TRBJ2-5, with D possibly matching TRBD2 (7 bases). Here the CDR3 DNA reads TGTGCCATCAGTGAGAGGGGCGGGGGCGAAGAGACCCAGTACTTC. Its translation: CAISERGGGEETQYF.